This T cell receptor (beta chain) was sequenced for a study of control samples from healthy donors and cancer patients. In germline, CDR1 is SGDLS, CDR2 YYNGEE. Trimming removed 4 bases from V and 6 bases from J; junction bases left unmatched: 13. This CDR3 region has 16 residues. Data came from immunoSEQ multiplex PCR; TCRdb stores just in-frame clones and leaves some out. The table records fewer than 200,000 clones, around 93% of them present only once. The receptor was isolated from an older woman in good health. Sequencing input: blood. V and J are TRBV9 and TRBJ2-3, with 8 bases fitting TRBD2. The CDR3 DNA sequence: TGTGCCAGCAGCCCACACCGGGGGGGGGATGGTGATACGCAGTATTTT. Translating it yields CASSPHRGGDGDTQYF.